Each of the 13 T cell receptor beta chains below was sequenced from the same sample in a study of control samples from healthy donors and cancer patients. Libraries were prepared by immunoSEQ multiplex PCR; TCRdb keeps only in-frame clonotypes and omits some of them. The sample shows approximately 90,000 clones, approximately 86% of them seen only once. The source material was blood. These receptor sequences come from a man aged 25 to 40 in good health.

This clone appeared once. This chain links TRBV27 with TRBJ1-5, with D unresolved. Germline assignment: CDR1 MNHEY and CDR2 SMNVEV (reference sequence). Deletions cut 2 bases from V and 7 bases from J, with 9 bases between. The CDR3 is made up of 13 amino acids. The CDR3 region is CASSLNGPQPQHF. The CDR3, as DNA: TGTGCCAGCAGTTTAAATGGGCCGCAGCCCCAGCATTTT.

CDR3 DNA: TGTGCCAGTAGTCAAATCCCGGGACTAGCGGGGGGGCCGGCAGATACGCAGTATTTT. Amino acids: CASSQIPGLAGGPADTQYF. The rearrangement uses TRBV19 and TRBJ2-3; 16 positions agree with TRBD2. Germline V lookup: CDR1 LNHDA, CDR2 SQIVND (reference sequence). Trimming took 5 bases from V and 4 from J; bases not matched to a gene: 12. The CDR3 loop spans 19 amino acids.

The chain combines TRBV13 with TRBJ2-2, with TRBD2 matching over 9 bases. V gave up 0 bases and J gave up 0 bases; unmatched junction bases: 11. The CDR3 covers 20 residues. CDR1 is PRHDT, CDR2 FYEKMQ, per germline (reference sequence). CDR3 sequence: CASSLGPPTSGRANTGELFF. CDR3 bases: TGTGCCAGCAGCTTAGGCCCCCCGACTAGCGGACGCGCGAACACCGGGGAGCTGTTTTTT.

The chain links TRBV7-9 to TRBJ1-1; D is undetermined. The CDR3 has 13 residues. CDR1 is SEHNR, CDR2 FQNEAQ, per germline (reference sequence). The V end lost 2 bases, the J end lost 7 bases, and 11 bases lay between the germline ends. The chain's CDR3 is CASSLSQGYEAFF. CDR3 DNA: TGTGCCAGCAGCTTATCACAAGGTTATGAAGCTTTCTTT.

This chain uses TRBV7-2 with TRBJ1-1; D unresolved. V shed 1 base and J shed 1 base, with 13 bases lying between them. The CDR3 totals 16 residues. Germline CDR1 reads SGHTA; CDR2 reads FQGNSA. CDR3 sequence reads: CASSLGLRSRNTEAFF. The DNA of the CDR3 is TGTGCCAGCAGCTTAGGGCTTCGGAGTCGGAACACTGAAGCTTTCTTT.

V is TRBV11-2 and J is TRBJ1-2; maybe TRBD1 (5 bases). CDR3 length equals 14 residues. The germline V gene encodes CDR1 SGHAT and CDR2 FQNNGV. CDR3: CGVGAASPYYGYTF. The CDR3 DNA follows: TGTGGAGTAGGGGCAGCCTCGCCTTACTATGGCTACACCTTC.

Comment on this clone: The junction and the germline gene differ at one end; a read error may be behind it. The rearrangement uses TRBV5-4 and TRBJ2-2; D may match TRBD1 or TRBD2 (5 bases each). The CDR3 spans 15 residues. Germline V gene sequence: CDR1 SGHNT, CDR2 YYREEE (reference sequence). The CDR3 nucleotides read TGTGCCAGCAGCGGTCAGGGATCGGGGTCCGGGAAGCTGTTTTTT. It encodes CASSGQGSGSGKLFF. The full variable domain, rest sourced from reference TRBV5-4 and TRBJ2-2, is ETGVTQSPTHLIKTRGQQVTLRCSSQSGHNTVSWYQQALGQGPQFIFQYYREEENGRGNFPPRFSGLQFPNYSSELNVNALELDDSALYLCASSGQGSGSGKLFFGEGSRLTVL.

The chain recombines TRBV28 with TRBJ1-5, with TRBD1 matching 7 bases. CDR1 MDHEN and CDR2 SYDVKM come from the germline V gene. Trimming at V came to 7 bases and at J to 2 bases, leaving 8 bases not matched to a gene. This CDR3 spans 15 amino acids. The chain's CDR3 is CASTSGTARNQPQHF. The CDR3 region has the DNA TGTGCCAGCACCTCCGGGACAGCCCGCAATCAGCCCCAGCATTTT.

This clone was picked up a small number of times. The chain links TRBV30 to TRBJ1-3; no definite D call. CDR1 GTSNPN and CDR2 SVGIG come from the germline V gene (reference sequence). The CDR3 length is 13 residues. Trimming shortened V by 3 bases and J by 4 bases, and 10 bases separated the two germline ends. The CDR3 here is CAWSSLRGNTIYF. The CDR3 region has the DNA TGTGCCTGGAGCTCCCTTAGGGGAAACACCATATATTTT.

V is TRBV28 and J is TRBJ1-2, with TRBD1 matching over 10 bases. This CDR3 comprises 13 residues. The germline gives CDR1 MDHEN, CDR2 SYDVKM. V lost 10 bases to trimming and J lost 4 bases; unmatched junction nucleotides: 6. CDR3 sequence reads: CAIETGGFYGYTF. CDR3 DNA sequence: TGTGCCATCGAGACAGGGGGCTTCTATGGCTACACCTTC.

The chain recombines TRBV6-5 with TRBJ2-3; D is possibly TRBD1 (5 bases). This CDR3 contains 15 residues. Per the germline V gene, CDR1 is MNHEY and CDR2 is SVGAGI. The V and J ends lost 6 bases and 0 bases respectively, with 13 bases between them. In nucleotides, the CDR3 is TGTGCCAGCAGGGACATACTCCTTAGCACAGATACGCAGTATTTT. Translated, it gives CASRDILLSTDTQYF.

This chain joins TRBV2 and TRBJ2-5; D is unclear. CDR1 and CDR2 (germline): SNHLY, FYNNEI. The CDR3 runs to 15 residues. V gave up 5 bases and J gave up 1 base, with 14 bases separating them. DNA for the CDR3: TGTGCCAGCAGTCTTTCACCGGGCACCCAAGAGACCCAGTACTTC. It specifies CASSLSPGTQETQYF.

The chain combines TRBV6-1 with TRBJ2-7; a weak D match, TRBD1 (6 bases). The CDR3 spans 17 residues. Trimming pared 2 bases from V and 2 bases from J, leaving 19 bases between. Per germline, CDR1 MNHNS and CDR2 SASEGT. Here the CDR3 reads CASSEPPGARPTYEQYF. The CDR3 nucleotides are TGTGCCAGCAGTGAACCGCCAGGGGCGAGACCTACCTACGAGCAGTACTTC.